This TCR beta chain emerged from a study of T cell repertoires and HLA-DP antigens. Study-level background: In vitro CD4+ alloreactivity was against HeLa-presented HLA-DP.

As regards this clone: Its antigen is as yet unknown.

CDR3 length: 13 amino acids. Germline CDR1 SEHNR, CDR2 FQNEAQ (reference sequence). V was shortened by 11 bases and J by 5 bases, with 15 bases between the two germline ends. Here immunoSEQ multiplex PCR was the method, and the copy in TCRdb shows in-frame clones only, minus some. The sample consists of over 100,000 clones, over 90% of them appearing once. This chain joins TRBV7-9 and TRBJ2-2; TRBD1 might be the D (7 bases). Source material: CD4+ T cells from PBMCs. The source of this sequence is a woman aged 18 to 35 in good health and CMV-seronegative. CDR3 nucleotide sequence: TGTGCCCGCGACTCAGGGGGGACCGGGGAGCTGTTTTTT. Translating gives CARDSGGTGELFF.